This TCR beta chain appears in the sequencing data of a study of graft-versus-host responses after intestinal transplantation. Background on the study: Multivisceral, liver-intestinal, or isolated intestinal grafts went to recipients. Among the recipients, all got anti-thymocyte globulin induction and then tacrolimus and steroids for around 3 years. Study-level results: Some GvH clones were seen earlier in gut or blood, suggesting intestinal origin. Peak GvH clone levels in circulation were associated with early post-transplant HvG declines.

Clones were sequenced by immunoSEQ multiplex PCR, and TCRdb holds only the in-frame ones, with some missing. The repertoire holds approximately 100,000 clones, with roughly 87% as singletons. Note on this clone: Antigen: not known.

From germline, CDR1 is MGHRA and CDR2 YSYEKL. V lost 3 bases, J lost 5 bases, and 20 bases lay in between. The CDR3 covers 17 residues. The source of this sequence is a human donor who received an intestinal transplant. The specimen comprised unstimulated CD4+ T cells sorted from spleen or lymph node cells, sampled before intestinal transplant. V and J are TRBV4-1 and TRBJ1-5; D not resolved. The CDR3 sequence is CASSQISFKERDQPQHF. In DNA form, the CDR3 reads TGCGCCAGCAGCCAGATTAGCTTTAAGGAGCGGGATCAGCCCCAGCATTTT.